This T cell receptor (beta chain) was captured in a study of graft-versus-host responses after intestinal transplantation (TCRdb year 2021). Regarding the research as a whole: Multivisceral, liver-intestinal, or isolated intestinal transplants were received by the recipients. All recipients received anti-thymocyte globulin induction followed by maintenance tacrolimus and steroids for three to four years. After intestinal transplantation, graft-versus-host and host-versus-graft alloreactive T cell clones were followed in the graft, circulation and bone marrow using bulk TCR-beta CDR3 sequencing. Alloreactive clones were identified by sequencing pre-transplant mixed lymphocyte reaction products and comparing them with unstimulated pre-transplant donor and recipient T cells. The cohort enrolled 20 to 30 intestinal transplant recipients, one of whom was a retransplant, and a few patients without pretransplant specimens were excluded. A peak of at least 4% donor T cells among recipient peripheral blood mononuclear cells was the definition used for donor T cell macrochimerism. Rather than going through the commercial service, samples from three later patients were sequenced in-house on an Illumina MiSeq and processed with MiXCR. The paper's findings and limits, for the study overall: GvH clones turned up in recipient bone marrow, with some appearing earlier in ileal mucosa or blood, a pattern consistent with an intestinal mucosal origin. In the allografts of patients with donor T cell macrochimerism, GvH to HvG T cell clonal ratios were high. Early after transplant, declines in HvG clones were associated with peak levels of circulating GvH clones. The conclusions were limited by the relatively low number and heterogeneity of the intestinal transplant patients.

In the paper's terms, the time point label means: cells obtained before transplantation from donor or recipient. CD3+CD4+ and CD3+CD8+ populations were FACS-sorted from unstimulated pre-transplant donor and recipient cells taken from spleen or lymph nodes. Note on this clone: Its antigen has not been determined. No much larger clone exists at a distance of one base, and base qualities are not known.

Inclusive of the bounding cysteine and phenylalanine, the CDR3 is 15 residues long. The kept DNA is CDR3 alone, 45 bases in frame from the first base. CDR1 MNHNS and CDR2 SASEGT are derived from the germline V gene. Germline trimming: 4 bases from V, 6 bases from J; junction bases outside gene matches: 9. Library preparation employed the immunoSEQ multiplex PCR assay. In most patients, genomic DNA was isolated using the Qiagen DNeasy Blood and Tissue Kit and sent frozen to Adaptive Biotechnologies for TCR sequencing. For most patients, high-throughput TCR-beta CDR3 sequencing of genomic DNA was performed by Adaptive Biotechnologies. For the original study's pipeline: Adaptive's ImmunoSEQ software supplied the TCR sequencing data for around 19 patients, while MiXCR and VDJtools were used to process three other patients. To correct CD4 versus CD8 sorting errors, any sequence found in both subsets at a frequency ratio below 5:1 was removed. CDR3 nucleotide sequences shared between donor and recipient were removed because the origin of such sequences could not be assigned. At least 2-fold expansion over unstimulated cells and a minimum CFSE-low frequency of 0.002% (template counts) or 0.001% (read counts) were required for clones to be classified as alloreactive. A clone was considered mappable if detected in the sequenced pre-transplant spleen, lymph node, or MLR CFSE-low populations of the donor or recipient. Cumulative frequency of alloreactive clones was calculated as a percentage of all sequences weighted by copy number. This is the immuneACCESS table as TCRdb keeps it, with only in-frame sequences that have V and J called. A part of the clones is gone; compared with another copy, unresolved V genes explain less than half, and the rest is unexplained. V, J and clone size reflect that table, while D and trimming were determined from the DNA. The sample records 55,000 to 85,000 clones, more than 70% of which are singletons. Jointly, the top ten make up 2% to 3% of the sample.

This sequence was found in a human donor who received an intestinal transplant. The sample was unstimulated CD8+ T cells sorted from spleen or lymph node cells, taken before intestinal transplant. Rearrangement joined TRBV6-1 to TRBJ2-3; 8 bases in the middle match TRBD2. CDR3 loop: CASSGQAGVMDTQYF. The DNA reads as follows: TGTGCCAGCAGTGGTCAAGCGGGAGTGATGGATACGCAGTATTTT.